The next 23 T cell receptor beta chains were all read from a single sample in a study of T-cell memory formation after mild COVID-19. Each CDR3 protein is one row after TCRdb ran MiXCR on the 5' RACE reads. The repertoire holds just under 150,000 distinct CDR3 sequences, with approximately 21% as singletons. The sample comprised PBMCs or a T cell subset sorted from them (not recorded which). The receptors were gathered from an adult woman who had mild COVID-19 (a few samples of this study predate the infection). Cell type and time point are not known.

This clonotype was found a few times. This chain joins TRBV5-1 and TRBJ2-2; maybe TRBD1 (6 bases). V shed 7 bases and J shed 2 bases, with 12 bases lying between them. CDR1 is SGHRS, CDR2 YFSETQ, per germline. The CDR3 spans 14 residues. CDR3 sequence reads: CASGQTGNTGELFF. The CDR3 DNA reads TGCGCCAGCGGCCAGACAGGCAACACCGGGGAGCTGTTTTTT.

A few counts support this clonotype. The rearrangement links TRBV7-3 to TRBJ2-7; D remains unclear. V was pared by 5 bases and J by 0 bases, with 11 bases between. The length of the CDR3 is 14 residues. The germline CDR1 and CDR2 sequences are SGHTA and FQGTGA. CDR3 bases: TGTGCCAGCAGCCCGGGTCCCTTCTCCTACGAGCAGTACTTC. Translating gives CASSPGPFSYEQYF.

This clonotype was recorded a few times. The rearrangement links TRBV5-1 to TRBJ2-5, with 8 bases that match TRBD2. The ends lost 7 bases at V and 0 bases at J; junction bases unmatched: 8. The germline V gene encodes CDR1 SGHRS and CDR2 YFSETQ. This CDR3 has 15 amino acids. CDR3 protein: CASESGGLYQETQYF. CDR3 DNA: TGCGCCAGCGAAAGCGGGGGACTGTACCAAGAGACCCAGTACTTC.

The chain carries TRBV27 and TRBJ2-7, with D perhaps TRBD1 (6 bases). The CDR3 sequence is 14 residues long. Germline loops: CDR1 MNHEY, CDR2 SMNVEV (reference sequence). Between the trimmed V and J ends, which lost 3 bases and 6 bases, there was a span of 15 bases. CDR3 coding DNA: TGTGCCAGCAGTTTGAGACAGGTCGTTGGCGAGCAGTACTTC. This codes for CASSLRQVVGEQYF.

The chain couples TRBV5-4 to TRBJ2-3; tentatively, D is TRBD1 or TRBD2 (5 bases each). This CDR3 comprises 15 residues. Trimming removed 3 bases from V and 0 bases from J, with 11 bases in between. Germline loops: CDR1 SGHNT, CDR2 YYREEE (reference sequence). The CDR3 loop reads CASSSGRGSTDTQYF. CDR3 nucleotides: TGTGCCAGCAGCTCGGGACGCGGAAGCACAGATACGCAGTATTTT.

V usage is TRBV2 and J usage is TRBJ2-1; TRBD1 might be the D (5 bases). Per the germline V gene, CDR1 is SNHLY and CDR2 is FYNNEI. The CDR3 is made up of 14 amino acids. V was shortened by 6 bases and J by 6 bases, with 15 bases between the two germline ends. CDR3 sequence reads: CASSPRERGNEQFF. Here the CDR3 DNA reads TGTGCCAGCAGCCCCAGGGAAAGGGGCAATGAGCAGTTCTTC.

The chain recombines TRBV6-5 with TRBJ1-1, with a possible D match to TRBD1 (5 bases). This CDR3 has 12 amino acids. In germline, CDR1 is MNHEY, CDR2 SVGAGI. Deletions cut 2 bases from V and 11 bases from J, with 12 bases between. The CDR3 is CASSYGAGGAFF. The CDR3 nucleotides are TGTGCCAGCAGTTACGGGGCCGGAGGGGCTTTCTTT.

The rearrangement joins TRBV5-1 to TRBJ2-5; weak D call: TRBD2 (6 bases). This CDR3 has 12 residues. Germline V gene data show CDR1 as SGHRS and CDR2 as YFSETQ. Trimming removed 4 bases at V and 4 bases at J, with 8 bases between. The CDR3 spells CASSGGRETQYF. The DNA of the CDR3 is TGCGCCAGCAGCGGGGGGAGAGAGACCCAGTACTTC.

This clonotype was recorded many times. One end of the junction fails to match germline, which may point to a read error. V gene TRBV7-7 combines with J gene TRBJ2-2; 7 nucleotides align to TRBD1. The CDR3 runs to 13 residues. Per the germline V gene, CDR1 is SSHAT and CDR2 is FNYEAQ (reference sequence). In DNA, the CDR3 is TGTGCTAGCAGCGTAGGGACAGCGGGGGAGCTGTTTTTT. It specifies CASSVGTAGELFF.

The V gene is TRBV7-9, the J gene TRBJ2-1; TRBD1 aligns across 8 bases. CDR1 is SEHNR and CDR2 is FQNEAQ in the germline V gene (reference sequence). The CDR3 is 18 residues long. The ends lost 8 bases at V and 0 bases at J; junction bases unmatched: 15. The CDR3 bases are TGTGCCAGCGACCCAGGGCAGGGGGCTATGAGCTCCTACAATGAGCAGTTCTTC. Protein: CASDPGQGAMSSYNEQFF.

This clonotype was recorded a few times. This chain's CDR3 is CAISGEATYQPQHF. For the CDR3, the DNA is TGTGCCATCAGTGGGGAGGCGACTTATCAGCCCCAGCATTTT. This chain uses TRBV10-3 with TRBJ1-5; D call uncertain. CDR1 ENHRY and CDR2 SYGVKD come from the germline V gene. The V end was cut by 4 bases, the J end by 5 bases, with 12 bases between. The CDR3 contains 14 residues.

The genes are TRBV7-9 and TRBJ2-2, with D possibly being TRBD1 or TRBD2 (6 bases each). V lost 10 bases to trimming and J lost 4 bases, with 16 bases between them. Germline loops: CDR1 SEHNR, CDR2 FQNEAQ (reference sequence). The CDR3 spans 14 residues. The CDR3 here is CATRGQGTTGELFF. The CDR3 DNA sequence: TGTGCCACCCGGGGGCAGGGGACCACCGGGGAGCTGTTTTTT.

This clonotype has more than one count but fewer than ten. This sequence joins TRBV7-9 and TRBJ2-1; D possibly corresponds to TRBD2 (5 bases). The CDR3 runs to 14 residues. Looked up from germline, CDR1 is SEHNR and CDR2 is FQNEAQ (reference sequence). V lost 2 bases and J 7 bases, leaving 12 bases between the germline ends. The CDR3 DNA reads TGTGCCAGCAGCTTAATGGACGAGCGGAATGAGCAGTTCTTC. This translates into CASSLMDERNEQFF.

The chain employs TRBV20-1 and TRBJ2-5; 8 bases map to TRBD2. Germline CDR1 reads DFQATT; CDR2 reads SNEGSKA (reference sequence). V shed 4 bases, J shed 1 base, and the junction held 5 bases outside the gene matches. This CDR3 has 14 amino acids. This chain's CDR3 is CSATLAGGQETQYF. DNA for the CDR3: TGCAGTGCTACACTTGCGGGAGGCCAAGAGACCCAGTACTTC.

A few counts support this clonotype. This rearrangement joins TRBV7-9 to TRBJ1-1; tentatively, D is TRBD1 (6 bases). The CDR3 is made up of 18 amino acids. V dropped 0 bases and J dropped 1 base, with 18 bases sitting between them. Germline-derived CDR1 and CDR2 are SEHNR and FQNEAQ (reference sequence). The CDR3 is CASSLALSRGATNTEAFF. The CDR3 nucleotides are TGTGCCAGCAGCTTAGCGTTGAGCAGGGGCGCTACGAACACTGAAGCTTTCTTT.

The V and J genes are TRBV4-1 and TRBJ2-3; 7 nucleotides agree with TRBD2. The V gene end was trimmed by 3 bases and the J gene end by 1 base; junction bases not matched to a gene: 7. The length of the CDR3 is 16 residues. Germline loops: CDR1 MGHRA, CDR2 YSYEKL. This CDR3 reads CASSQGRVGGTDTQYF. In DNA form, the CDR3 reads TGCGCCAGCAGCCAGGGGAGGGTGGGCGGCACAGATACGCAGTATTTT.

J is TRBJ2-7 and V is TRBV7-3; a possible D gene is TRBD2 (5 bases). Trimming pared 5 bases from V and 4 bases from J, leaving 15 bases between. The germline CDR1 and CDR2 sequences are SGHTA and FQGTGA. CDR3 size: 14 residues. The CDR3 loop is CASSTPHPGYEQYF. In DNA, the CDR3 is TGTGCCAGCAGCACCCCCCATCCGGGGTACGAGCAGTACTTC.

The chain links TRBV9 to TRBJ2-3, with 7 bases fitting TRBD2. Germline V gene sequence: CDR1 SGDLS, CDR2 YYNGEE. This CDR3 region has 14 residues. J gave up 4 bases and V 4 bases, and 6 bases lay outside the gene matches. The CDR3 nucleotides are TGTGCCAGCAGCACGGGGGGTAGATCAGATACGCAGTATTTT. Translation gives CASSTGGRSDTQYF.

This clonotype has at least ten counts. The chain links TRBV5-5 to TRBJ2-1, with 7 bases lining up with TRBD1. Germline trimming cut 3 bases from V and 9 bases from J; bases unmatched to any gene: 18. The germline CDR1 and CDR2 sequences are SGHKS and YYEKEE (reference sequence). There are 17 residues in the CDR3. In nucleotides, the CDR3 is TGTGCCAGCAGCTCCGAACTAGAGACAGGGTCAAGGGGTGAGCAGTTCTTC. Amino acid sequence: CASSSELETGSRGEQFF.

In its sample, this clonotype was seen a few times. The V call is TRBV18, the J call TRBJ2-7; D perhaps matches TRBD2 (5 bases). This CDR3 region has 14 residues. Germline values: CDR1 KGHSH, CDR2 LQKENI. V lost 6 bases and J 1 base, leaving 13 bases between the germline ends. DNA of the CDR3: TGTGCCAGCTCCCCATCACTAGATTCCTACGAGCAGTACTTC. Protein: CASSPSLDSYEQYF.

The genes are TRBV7-8 and TRBJ2-2; D uncertain. Trimming left V 5 bases short and J 2 bases short, with 15 bases between. The germline V gene has CDR1 SGHVS and CDR2 FQNEAQ. The CDR3 runs to 16 residues. CDR3 bases: TGTGCCAGCAGCACTCGACGGGCCATTAACACCGGGGAGCTGTTTTTT. It encodes CASSTRRAINTGELFF.

The chain combines TRBV5-1 with TRBJ2-7; no firm D call. Trimming removed 0 bases at V and 5 bases at J, with 12 bases between. The CDR3 totals 14 residues. Per germline, CDR1 SGHRS and CDR2 YFSETQ. The CDR3 DNA is TGCGCCAGCAGCTTGGTCCCGAGCGACCACGAGCAGTACTTC. Its protein is CASSLVPSDHEQYF.

The chain's CDR3 is CASRPWTGGNTGELFF. The CDR3 DNA sequence: TGTGCCAGCAGGCCCTGGACAGGAGGGAACACCGGGGAGCTGTTTTTT. The V gene is TRBV12-3 or TRBV12-4, the J gene TRBJ2-2, with 7 positions matching TRBD1. The CDR3 is 16 amino acids. The trim removed 6 bases at V and 1 base at J, leaving 8 bases unmatched.